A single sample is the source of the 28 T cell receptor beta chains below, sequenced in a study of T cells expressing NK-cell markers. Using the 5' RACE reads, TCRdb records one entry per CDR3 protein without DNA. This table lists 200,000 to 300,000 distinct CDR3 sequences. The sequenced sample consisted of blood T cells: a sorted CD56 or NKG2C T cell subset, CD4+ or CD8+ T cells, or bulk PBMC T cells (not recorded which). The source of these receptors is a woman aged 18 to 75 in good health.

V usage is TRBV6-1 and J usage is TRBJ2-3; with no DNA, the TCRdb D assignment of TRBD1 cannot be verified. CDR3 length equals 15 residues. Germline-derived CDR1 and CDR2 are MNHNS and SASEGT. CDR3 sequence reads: CASSNRGGGSDTQYF.

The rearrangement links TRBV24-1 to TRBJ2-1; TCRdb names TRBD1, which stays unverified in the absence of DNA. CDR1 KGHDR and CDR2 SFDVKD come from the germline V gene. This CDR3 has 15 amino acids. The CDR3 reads CATSDSTGKKNEQFF.

The CDR3 region is CASSQGGGIYEQYF. The chain employs TRBV4-2 and TRBJ2-7; the D gene TCRdb calls, TRBD1, cannot be checked with no DNA. CDR3 size: 14 residues. Per germline, CDR1 LGHNA and CDR2 YNFKEQ.

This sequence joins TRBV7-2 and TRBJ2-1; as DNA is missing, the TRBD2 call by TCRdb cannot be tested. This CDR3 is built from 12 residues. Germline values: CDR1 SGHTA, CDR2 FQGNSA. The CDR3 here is CASSPRSGARFF.

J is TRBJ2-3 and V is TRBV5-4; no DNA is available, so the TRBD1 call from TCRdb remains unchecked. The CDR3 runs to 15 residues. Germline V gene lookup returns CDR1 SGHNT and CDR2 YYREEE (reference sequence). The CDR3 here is CASSPPPGGTDTQYF.

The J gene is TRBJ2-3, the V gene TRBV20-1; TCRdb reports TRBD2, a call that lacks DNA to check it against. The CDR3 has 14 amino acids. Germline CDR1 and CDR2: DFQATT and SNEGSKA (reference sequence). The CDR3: CSAPTAGQGDTQYF.

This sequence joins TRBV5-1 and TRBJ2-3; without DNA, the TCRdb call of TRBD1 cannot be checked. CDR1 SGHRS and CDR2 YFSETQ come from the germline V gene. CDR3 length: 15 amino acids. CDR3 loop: CASREKTGGTDTQYF. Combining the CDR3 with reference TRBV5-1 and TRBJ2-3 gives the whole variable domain KAGVTQTPRYLIKTRGQQVTLSCSPISGHRSVSWYQQTPGQGLQFLFEYFSETQRNKGNFPGRFSGRQFSNSRSEMNVSTLELGDSALYLCASREKTGGTDTQYFGPGTRLTVL.

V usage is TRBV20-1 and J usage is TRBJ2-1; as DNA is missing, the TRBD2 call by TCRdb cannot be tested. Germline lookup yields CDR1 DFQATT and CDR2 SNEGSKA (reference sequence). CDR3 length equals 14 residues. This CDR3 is CSARRSGSLNEQFF.

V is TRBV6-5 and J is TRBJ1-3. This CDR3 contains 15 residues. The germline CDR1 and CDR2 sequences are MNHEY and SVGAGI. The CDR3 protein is CASSYAGSGGNTIYF.

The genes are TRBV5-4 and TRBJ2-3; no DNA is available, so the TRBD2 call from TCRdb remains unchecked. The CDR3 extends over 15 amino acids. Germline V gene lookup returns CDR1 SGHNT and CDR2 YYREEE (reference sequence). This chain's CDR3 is CASSRGGAATDTQYF.

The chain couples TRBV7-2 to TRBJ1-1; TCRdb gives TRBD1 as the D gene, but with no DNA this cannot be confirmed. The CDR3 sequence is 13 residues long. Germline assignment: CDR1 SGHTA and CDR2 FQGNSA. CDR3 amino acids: CASSPPSLSEAFF.

The CDR3: CASSPTHGRGTEAFF. The genes are TRBV6-1 and TRBJ1-1; checking the TCRdb D call of TRBD1 is not possible without DNA. There are 15 residues in the CDR3. Germline V CDR1 and CDR2: MNHNS, SASEGT.

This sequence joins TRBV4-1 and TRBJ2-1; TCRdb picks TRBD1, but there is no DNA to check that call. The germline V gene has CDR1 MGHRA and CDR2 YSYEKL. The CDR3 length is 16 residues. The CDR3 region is CASSQGVGTHNNEQFF.

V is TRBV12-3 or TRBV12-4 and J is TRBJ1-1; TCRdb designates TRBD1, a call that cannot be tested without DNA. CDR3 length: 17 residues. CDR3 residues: CASSFYGGGLVNTEAFF.

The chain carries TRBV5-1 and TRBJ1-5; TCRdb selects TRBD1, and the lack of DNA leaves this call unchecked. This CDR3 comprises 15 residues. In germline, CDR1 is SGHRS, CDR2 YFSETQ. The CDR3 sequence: CASSGGTGGNQPQHF.

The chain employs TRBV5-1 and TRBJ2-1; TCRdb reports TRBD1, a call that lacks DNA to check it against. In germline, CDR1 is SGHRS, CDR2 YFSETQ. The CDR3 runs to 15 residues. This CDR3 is CASSFRLDSYNEQFF.

CDR3 residues: CASTRASGRGEQFF. The chain uses TRBV12-3 or TRBV12-4 and TRBJ2-1; TCRdb designates TRBD2, a call that cannot be tested without DNA. This CDR3 has 14 residues.

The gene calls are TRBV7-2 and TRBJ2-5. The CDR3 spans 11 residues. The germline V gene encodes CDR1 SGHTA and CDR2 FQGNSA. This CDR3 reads CASSPLETQYF.

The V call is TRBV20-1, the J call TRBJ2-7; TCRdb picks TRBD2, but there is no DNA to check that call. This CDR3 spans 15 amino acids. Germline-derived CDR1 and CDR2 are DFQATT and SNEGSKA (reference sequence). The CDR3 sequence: CSARDLAGVTYEQYF.

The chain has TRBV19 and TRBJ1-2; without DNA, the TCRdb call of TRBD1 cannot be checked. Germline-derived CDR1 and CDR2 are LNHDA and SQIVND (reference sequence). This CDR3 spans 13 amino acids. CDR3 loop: CASSAGQNYGYTF.

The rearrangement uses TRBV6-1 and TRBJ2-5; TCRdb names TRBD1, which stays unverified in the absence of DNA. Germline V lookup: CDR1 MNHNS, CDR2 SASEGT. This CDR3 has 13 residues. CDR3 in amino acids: CASSKLGGETQYF.

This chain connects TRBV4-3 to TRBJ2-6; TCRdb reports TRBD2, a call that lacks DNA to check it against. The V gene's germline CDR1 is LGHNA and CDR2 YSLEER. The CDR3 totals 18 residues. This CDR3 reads CASSHQSGGRAGANVLTF.

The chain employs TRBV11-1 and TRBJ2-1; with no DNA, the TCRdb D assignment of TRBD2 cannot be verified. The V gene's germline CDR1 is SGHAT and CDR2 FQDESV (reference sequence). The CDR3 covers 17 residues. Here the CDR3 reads CASSQGALAGVGDEQFF. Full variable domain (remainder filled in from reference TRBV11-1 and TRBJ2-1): EAEVAQSPRYKITEKSQAVAFWCDPISGHATLYWYRQILGQGPELLVQFQDESVVDDSQLPKDRFSAERLKGVDSTLKIQPAELGDSAMYLCASSQGALAGVGDEQFFGPGTRLTVL.

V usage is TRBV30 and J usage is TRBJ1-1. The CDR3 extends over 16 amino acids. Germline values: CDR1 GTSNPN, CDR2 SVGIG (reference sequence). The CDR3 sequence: CAWSTTWGRRDTEAFF.

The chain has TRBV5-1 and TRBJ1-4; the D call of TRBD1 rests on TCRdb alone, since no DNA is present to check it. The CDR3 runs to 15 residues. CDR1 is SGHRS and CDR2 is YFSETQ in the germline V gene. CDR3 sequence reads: CASSLEGGSNEKLFF.

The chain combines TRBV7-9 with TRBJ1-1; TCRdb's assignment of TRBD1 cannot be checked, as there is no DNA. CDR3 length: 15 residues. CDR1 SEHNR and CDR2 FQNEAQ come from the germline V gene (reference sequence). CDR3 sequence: CASSSRTVLNTEAFF.

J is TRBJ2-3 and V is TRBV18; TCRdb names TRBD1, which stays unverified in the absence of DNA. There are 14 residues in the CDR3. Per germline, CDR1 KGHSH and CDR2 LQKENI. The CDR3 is CASSPHGKGDTQYF. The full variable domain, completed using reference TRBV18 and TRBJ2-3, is NAGVMQNPRHLVRRRGQEARLRCSPMKGHSHVYWYRQLPEEGLKFMVYLQKENIIDESGMPKERFSAEFPKEGPSILRIQQVVRGDSAAYFCASSPHGKGDTQYFGPGTRLTVL.

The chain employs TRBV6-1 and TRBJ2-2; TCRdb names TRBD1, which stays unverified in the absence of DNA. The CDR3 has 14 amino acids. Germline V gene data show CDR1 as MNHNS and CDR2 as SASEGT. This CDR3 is CASSPGTGTGELFF.